What follows is one TCR beta chain and its context. The target antigen is unknown. CDR1 is SGDLS, CDR2 YYNGEE, per germline. Trimming removed 6 bases from V and 1 base from J, with 10 bases in between. The CDR3 length is 14 residues. This sample was taken from a study of cytomegalovirus exposure and HLA in healthy donors. Study-wide findings and caveats: Most TCR sequences proved rare, with some public TCRs found in many donors.

Primers included in the PCR were 60 Vbeta and 13 Jbeta primers. Here immunoSEQ multiplex PCR was the method, and the copy in TCRdb shows in-frame clones only, minus some. The sample lists some 90,000 clones, 55% to 75% occurring once. The receptor comes from a man aged 50 or older in good health and CMV-seronegative. Sequencing was done on a sample of PBMCs. The chain has TRBV9 and TRBJ2-2, with a tentative D call TRBD1 (6 bases). The CDR3 nucleotides are TGTGCCAGCAACCCGGGACAGAACACCGGGGAGCTGTTTTTT. This sequence encodes CASNPGQNTGELFF.